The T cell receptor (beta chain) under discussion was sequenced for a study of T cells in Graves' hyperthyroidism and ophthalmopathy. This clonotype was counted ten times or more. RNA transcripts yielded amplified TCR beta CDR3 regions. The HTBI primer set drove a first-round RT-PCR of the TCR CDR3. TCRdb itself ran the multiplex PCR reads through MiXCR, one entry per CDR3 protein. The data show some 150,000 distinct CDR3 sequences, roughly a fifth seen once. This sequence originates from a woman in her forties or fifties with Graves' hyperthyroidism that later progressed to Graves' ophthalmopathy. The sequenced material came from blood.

The DNA for the CDR3 is TGTGCCAGCAGCTTAAGCCGGGGACAGGGAACAGATACGCAGTATTTT. Translated: CASSLSRGQGTDTQYF. The chain is built from TRBV7-3 and TRBJ2-3, with TRBD1 matching 9 bases. V dropped 1 base and J dropped 3; count of bases not matched to a gene: 5. CDR3 length: 16 residues. The V gene's germline CDR1 is SGHTA and CDR2 FQGTGA.